A selection of T cell receptor beta chains follows, all from one sample in a study of PD-1 blockade in classical Hodgkin lymphoma. Using immunoSEQ multiplex PCR, the repertoire was profiled, and TCRdb retains in-frame clones only, with some absent. This table holds some 50,000 clones, around 70% found once. Specimen: peripheral blood mononuclear cells (PBMCs), collected at baseline. Source of these receptors: a human donor with classical Hodgkin lymphoma. Each CDR3 is given with its conserved first and last residue. The D gene is left open where the match is weak. Clone size is stated in some rows and not others, as once, few, many or a class when expanded.

v_call: TRBV6-5; d_call: -; clone_size: -; j_call: TRBJ1-4; cdr3_nt: TGTGCCAGCAGTAGGACCCTGTCTAATGAAAAACTGTTTTTT; cdr3_aa: CASSRTLSNEKLFF
v_call: TRBV6-5; d_call: -; clone_size: -; j_call: TRBJ1-2; cdr3_nt: TGTGCCAGCAGTTACAACACAGCTAACTATGGCTACACCTTC; cdr3_aa: CASSYNTANYGYTF
v_call: TRBV6-4; d_call: -; clone_size: -; j_call: TRBJ2-1; cdr3_nt: TGTGCCAGCAGTGACCGTGCTACAATCTCCTACAATGAGCAGTTCTTC; cdr3_aa: CASSDRATISYNEQFF
v_call: TRBV7-9; d_call: -; clone_size: few; j_call: TRBJ1-2; cdr3_nt: TGTGCCAGCAGCTCGGCCCTTGCGGACCTGAACTATGGCTACACCTTC; cdr3_aa: CASSSALADLNYGYTF
v_call: TRBV7-9; d_call: -; clone_size: -; j_call: TRBJ2-3; cdr3_nt: TGTGCCAGCAGCGGCGAAGCGGGACAGGACACAGATACGCAGTATTTT; cdr3_aa: CASSGEAGQDTDTQYF
v_call: TRBV7-6; d_call: -; clone_size: few; j_call: TRBJ2-7; cdr3_nt: TGTGCCAGCAGCCAACAGGACGAGCAGTACTTC; cdr3_aa: CASSQQDEQYF
v_call: TRBV5-5; d_call: TRBD1; clone_size: -; j_call: TRBJ1-5; cdr3_nt: TGTGCCAGCAGCACTCTGGGGGACAGTGGCAATCAGCCCCAGCATTTT; cdr3_aa: CASSTLGDSGNQPQHF
v_call: TRBV28; d_call: -; clone_size: -; j_call: TRBJ1-5; cdr3_nt: TGTGCTAGTTCTAGAGTATTTAGCAATCAGCCCCAGCATTTT; cdr3_aa: CASSRVFSNQPQHF
v_call: TRBV9; d_call: TRBD2; clone_size: -; j_call: TRBJ2-1; cdr3_nt: TGTGCCAGCAGCGTAGGGGTAGCGGGAGCAAATGAGCAGTTCTTC; cdr3_aa: CASSVGVAGANEQFF
v_call: TRBV13; d_call: -; clone_size: -; j_call: TRBJ1-1; cdr3_nt: TGTGCCAGCAGCTCGACGCATCAGAACACTGAAGCTTTCTTT; cdr3_aa: CASSSTHQNTEAFF
v_call: TRBV29-1; d_call: -; clone_size: -; j_call: TRBJ2-1; cdr3_nt: TGCAGCTACCGGGATAATGAGCAGTTCTTC; cdr3_aa: CSYRDNEQFF
v_call: TRBV5-1; d_call: TRBD2; clone_size: -; j_call: TRBJ2-1; cdr3_nt: TGCGCCAGCGGGACTAGCGGGAGCTACAATGAGCAGTTCTTC; cdr3_aa: CASGTSGSYNEQFF
v_call: TRBV28; d_call: -; clone_size: -; j_call: TRBJ1-4; cdr3_nt: TGTGCCACATATGGGGCAACTAATGAAAAACTGTTTTTT; cdr3_aa: CATYGATNEKLFF
v_call: TRBV5-1; d_call: TRBD1; clone_size: few; j_call: TRBJ1-2; cdr3_nt: TGCGCCAGCAGCCCATGGACAGGGGAGTATGGCTACACCTTC; cdr3_aa: CASSPWTGEYGYTF
v_call: TRBV18; d_call: -; clone_size: -; j_call: TRBJ2-7; cdr3_nt: TGTGCCAGCTCACCACCGTCTGAGCAAGAGCAGTACTTC; cdr3_aa: CASSPPSEQEQYF
v_call: TRBV6-5; d_call: TRBD1; clone_size: -; j_call: TRBJ1-2; cdr3_nt: TGTGCCAGCAGCGAAGACAGGGGCTATGGCTACACCTTC; cdr3_aa: CASSEDRGYGYTF
v_call: TRBV4-1; d_call: -; clone_size: -; j_call: TRBJ2-7; cdr3_nt: TGCGCCAGCAGCCAAGAGGGGCAAAGTCGTATCTACGAGCAGTACTTC; cdr3_aa: CASSQEGQSRIYEQYF
v_call: TRBV18; d_call: -; clone_size: -; j_call: TRBJ2-7; cdr3_nt: TGTGCCAGCTCCCCCGGGGGATACTACGAGCAGTACTTC; cdr3_aa: CASSPGGYYEQYF
v_call: TRBV11-2; d_call: -; clone_size: few; j_call: TRBJ2-6; cdr3_nt: TGTGCCAGCAGCTTAGATCACTGGGACGTCCTGACTTTC; cdr3_aa: CASSLDHWDVLTF
v_call: TRBV7-6; d_call: TRBD1; clone_size: few; j_call: TRBJ2-6; cdr3_nt: TGTGCCAGCAGCTTCGACAGGGCTGGGGCCAACGTCCTGACTTTC; cdr3_aa: CASSFDRAGANVLTF
v_call: TRBV2; d_call: -; clone_size: once; j_call: TRBJ1-1; cdr3_nt: TGTGCCAGCAGATGGGACGGCCAGGCTGAAGCTTTCTTT; cdr3_aa: CASRWDGQAEAFF
v_call: TRBV19; d_call: -; clone_size: -; j_call: TRBJ1-2; cdr3_nt: TGTGCCAGTAGTATGTCAGGGGCCTATGGCTACACCTTC; cdr3_aa: CASSMSGAYGYTF
v_call: TRBV4-1; d_call: TRBD2; clone_size: -; j_call: TRBJ2-1; cdr3_nt: TGCGCCAGCAGCCAAAAGTTAGCGGGAGGGGACAATGAGCAGTTCTTC; cdr3_aa: CASSQKLAGGDNEQFF
v_call: TRBV9; d_call: TRBD1; clone_size: -; j_call: TRBJ1-2; cdr3_nt: TGTGCCAGCAGCGTAGGGGGACAGGGGGCCTATGGCTACACCTTC; cdr3_aa: CASSVGGQGAYGYTF
v_call: TRBV9; d_call: -; clone_size: -; j_call: TRBJ1-3; cdr3_nt: TGTGCCAGCAGCCCCTCAGCGGACAGCTCTGGAAACACCATATATTTT; cdr3_aa: CASSPSADSSGNTIYF
v_call: TRBV29-1; d_call: -; clone_size: -; j_call: TRBJ2-7; cdr3_nt: TGCAGCGTTGACGCGGAGTACGAGCAGTACTTC; cdr3_aa: CSVDAEYEQYF
v_call: TRBV2; d_call: -; clone_size: once; j_call: TRBJ2-5; cdr3_nt: TGTGCCAGCAGATCGATGGACAGACAAGAGACCCAGTACTTC; cdr3_aa: CASRSMDRQETQYF
v_call: TRBV29-1; d_call: TRBD2; clone_size: -; j_call: TRBJ2-7; cdr3_nt: TGCAGCGTTAGCGGGGGGAGTACGTCCTACGAGCAGTACTTC; cdr3_aa: CSVSGGSTSYEQYF
v_call: TRBV5-4; d_call: -; clone_size: -; j_call: TRBJ2-3; cdr3_nt: TGTGCCAGCAGCTCAGTGCGGGCCCTCACAGATACGCAGTATTTT; cdr3_aa: CASSSVRALTDTQYF
v_call: TRBV28; d_call: TRBD1; clone_size: -; j_call: TRBJ2-1; cdr3_nt: TGTGCCAGCAGTTTAGTACCGGGGACAGGCAATGAGCAGTTCTTC; cdr3_aa: CASSLVPGTGNEQFF
v_call: TRBV27; d_call: -; clone_size: -; j_call: TRBJ2-4; cdr3_nt: TGTGCCAGCCGCCCGCTTGGGGCCAAAAACATTCAGTACTTC; cdr3_aa: CASRPLGAKNIQYF
v_call: TRBV9; d_call: -; clone_size: -; j_call: TRBJ2-5; cdr3_nt: TGTGCCAGCAGCGGGCTAAGGCAAGAGACCCAGTACTTC; cdr3_aa: CASSGLRQETQYF
v_call: TRBV29-1; d_call: TRBD1; clone_size: -; j_call: TRBJ1-2; cdr3_nt: TGCAGCGTAGGGGACAGGGGGCTTGGCGGCTACACCTTC; cdr3_aa: CSVGDRGLGGYTF
v_call: TRBV6-6; d_call: -; clone_size: -; j_call: TRBJ1-5; cdr3_nt: TGTGCCAGCAGCCAGAATAGCAATCAGCCCCAGCATTTT; cdr3_aa: CASSQNSNQPQHF
v_call: TRBV5-5; d_call: -; clone_size: -; j_call: TRBJ1-2; cdr3_nt: TGTGCCACCGCGCAGGGATCAAACTATGGCTACACCTTC; cdr3_aa: CATAQGSNYGYTF
v_call: TRBV18; d_call: -; clone_size: -; j_call: TRBJ2-7; cdr3_nt: TGTGCCAGCTCACCTACTCTAAGGGACGCCAGCTACGAGCAGTACTTC; cdr3_aa: CASSPTLRDASYEQYF
v_call: TRBV9; d_call: -; clone_size: -; j_call: TRBJ2-3; cdr3_nt: TGTGCCAGCAGCGTAGCCGGGTGGGGGCGAGGAGATACGCAGTATTTT; cdr3_aa: CASSVAGWGRGDTQYF
v_call: TRBV11-3; d_call: TRBD1; clone_size: few; j_call: TRBJ2-7; cdr3_nt: TGTGCCAGCAGCTCCGGGACAGGGGGCGAGGAGGACGAGCAGTACTTC; cdr3_aa: CASSSGTGGEEDEQYF